These 6 T cell receptor beta chains came from one sample sequenced in a study of CD4 T cells in relation to SARS-CoV-2 and coronaviruses. The antigens of these receptors remain unknown. Sequencing was performed with immunoSEQ multiplex PCR; in TCRdb, only in-frame clones are kept and a portion is missing. The data contain about 36,000 clones, 65% to 80% of them singletons. Sample: memory CD4+ T cells from PBMCs, cultured in vitro. The receptor source for this set is an adult with COVID-19.

This clone has more than one count but fewer than ten. The CDR3: CASSEGLRGQTGELFF. The CDR3 nucleotides are TGTGCCAGCAGTGAAGGGTTGCGGGGGCAAACCGGGGAGCTGTTTTTT. The chain is built from TRBV2 and TRBJ2-2; D is perhaps TRBD2 (7 bases). The CDR3 contains 16 residues. Germline V gives CDR1 SNHLY, CDR2 FYNNEI. Trimming removed 1 base at V and 5 bases at J, with 14 bases between.

The chain is built from TRBV15 and TRBJ2-5, with D possibly being TRBD2 (6 bases). Germline CDR1 reads LNHNV; CDR2 reads YYDKDF (reference sequence). The CDR3 spans 15 residues. V was shortened by 3 bases and J by 5 bases, with 16 bases between the two germline ends. Here the CDR3 DNA reads TGTGCCACCAGCAGGGCTCCACTAGCTGGGGAGACCCAGTACTTC. Translated, it gives CATSRAPLAGETQYF.

Notes on this clone: At one of its ends the junction is not consistent with the germline gene, which may arise from a read error. The chain employs TRBV6-1 and TRBJ2-7; 7 positions match TRBD2. Germline lookup yields CDR1 MNHNS and CDR2 SASEGT. There are 14 residues in the CDR3. The DNA of the CDR3 is TGTGCCAGCAGTCAAGCGGGGCTCAGCTACGAGCAGTACTTC. Its protein product is CASSQAGLSYEQYF.

This chain links TRBV23-1 with TRBJ2-1; possible D gene TRBD1, 6 bases. TRBV23-1 is known as an ORF, though its function is uncertain. Trimming cost V 2 bases and J 5 bases, with 19 bases left between them. This CDR3 spans 17 amino acids. CDR3 DNA sequence: TGCGCCAGCAGTCAACGCACTGAATCACAGGGTAACAATGAGCAGTTCTTC. As protein: CASSQRTESQGNNEQFF.

This clone occurred a few times. CDR3: CASSPRDRAYYTQYF. CDR3 sequence (DNA): TGTGCCAGCAGTCCCCGGGACAGGGCCTACTATACGCAGTATTTT. This rearrangement joins TRBV14 to TRBJ2-3; 9 bases agree with TRBD1. V shed 6 bases and J 7 bases; nucleotides not matched to a gene: 11. The CDR3 runs to 15 residues. The V gene's germline CDR1 is SGHDN and CDR2 FVKESK.

The chain joins TRBV7-6 to TRBJ1-3, with D hard to call. V gave up 4 bases and J gave up 3 bases, with 19 bases separating them. The CDR3 contains 17 residues. Germline lookup yields CDR1 SGHVS and CDR2 FNYEAQ. The chain's CDR3 is CASSSPESWGGGNTIYF. The DNA for the CDR3 is TGTGCCAGCAGCTCACCCGAGAGTTGGGGAGGTGGAAACACCATATATTTT.